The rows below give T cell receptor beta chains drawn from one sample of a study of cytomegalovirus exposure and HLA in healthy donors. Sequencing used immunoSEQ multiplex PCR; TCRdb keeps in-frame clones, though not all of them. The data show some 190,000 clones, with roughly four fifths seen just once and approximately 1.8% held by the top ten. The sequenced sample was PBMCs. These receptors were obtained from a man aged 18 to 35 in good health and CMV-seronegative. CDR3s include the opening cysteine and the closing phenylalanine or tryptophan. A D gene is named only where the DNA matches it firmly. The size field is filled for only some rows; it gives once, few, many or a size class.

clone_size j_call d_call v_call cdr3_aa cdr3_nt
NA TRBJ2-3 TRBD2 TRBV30 CAWSVQGLAVDTQYF TGTGCCTGGAGTGTACAAGGACTAGCAGTAGATACGCAGTATTTT
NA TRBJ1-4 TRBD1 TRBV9 CASSANNRGLNEKLFF TGTGCCAGCAGCGCGAACAACAGGGGTCTAAATGAAAAGCTGTTTTTT
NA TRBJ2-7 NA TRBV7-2 CASSHQGGRYEQYF TGTGCCAGCAGCCATCAGGGGGGTAGGTACGAGCAGTACTTC
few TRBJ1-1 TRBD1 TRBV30 CAWSVVGGAPIEAFF TGTGCCTGGAGTGTTGTAGGGGGCGCCCCAATCGAAGCTTTCTTT
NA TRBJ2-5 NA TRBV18 CASSTSGLKETQYF TGTGCCAGCTCAACCTCGGGACTTAAAGAGACCCAGTACTTC
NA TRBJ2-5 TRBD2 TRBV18 CASSPTSGNPQYF TGTGCCAGCTCACCTACTAGCGGGAATCCCCAGTACTTC
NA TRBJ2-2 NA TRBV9 CASSEALVAANTGELFF TGTGCCAGCAGCGAGGCCCTGGTAGCGGCAAACACCGGGGAGCTGTTTTTT
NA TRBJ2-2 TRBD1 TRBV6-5 CASSYSPGGDTGELFF TGTGCCAGCAGTTACTCCCCAGGGGGCGACACCGGGGAGCTGTTTTTT
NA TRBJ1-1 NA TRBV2 CASSYILLNTEAFF TGTGCCAGCAGTTACATCCTCCTGAACACTGAAGCTTTCTTT
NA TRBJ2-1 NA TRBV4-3 CASSQVGTNAGEQFF TGCGCCAGCAGCCAAGTTGGGACAAACGCCGGTGAGCAGTTCTTC
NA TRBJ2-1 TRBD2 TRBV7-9 CASSQAGGRYNEQFF TGTGCCAGCAGCCAAGCGGGAGGGCGCTACAATGAGCAGTTCTTC
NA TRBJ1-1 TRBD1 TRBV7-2 CASSLEPGTGTHLGEAFF TGTGCCAGCAGCTTAGAACCCGGGACAGGGACCCATCTGGGTGAAGCTTTCTTT
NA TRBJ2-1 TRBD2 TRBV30 CAWDLSGEGGEQFF TGTGCCTGGGACCTTAGCGGGGAGGGTGGTGAGCAGTTCTTC
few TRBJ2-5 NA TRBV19 CASSIQTGTQYF TGTGCCAGTAGTATCCAAACAGGGACCCAGTACTTC
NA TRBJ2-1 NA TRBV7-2 CASTQPGERYNEQFF TGTGCCAGCACCCAACCGGGGGAGAGATACAATGAGCAGTTCTTC
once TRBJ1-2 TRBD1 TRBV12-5 CASGLGDRGLSNYGYTF TGTGCTAGTGGTTTGGGGGACAGGGGGCTATCTAACTATGGCTACACCTTC
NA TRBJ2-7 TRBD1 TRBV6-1 CASRIGTEFYEQYF TGTGCCAGCAGGATCGGGACAGAGTTCTACGAGCAGTACTTC
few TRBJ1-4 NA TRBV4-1 CASSQEPRAEKLFF TGCGCCAGCAGCCAAGAGCCCAGGGCTGAAAAACTGTTTTTT
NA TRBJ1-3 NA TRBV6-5 CASGPGISGNTIYF TGTGCCAGCGGTCCAGGGATATCTGGAAACACCATATATTTT
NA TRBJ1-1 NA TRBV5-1 CASSGESLNTEAFF TGCGCCAGCAGTGGGGAGTCGTTGAACACTGAAGCTTTCTTT
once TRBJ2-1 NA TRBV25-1 CASSNWGPSDYNEQFF TGTGCCAGCAGTAACTGGGGCCCCTCAGACTACAATGAGCAGTTCTTC
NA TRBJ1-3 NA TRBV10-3 CAIRDITVGGNTIYF TGTGCCATCAGAGATATCACAGTTGGTGGAAACACCATATATTTT
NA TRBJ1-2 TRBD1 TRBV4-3 CASSQEVIRGQAPSGGYTF TGCGCCAGCAGCCAAGAAGTAATTCGGGGACAGGCCCCTTCGGGCGGCTACACCTTC
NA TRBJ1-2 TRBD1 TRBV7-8 CASSPPGTGGGYTF TGTGCCAGCAGCCCCCCCGGGACAGGGGGCGGCTACACCTTC
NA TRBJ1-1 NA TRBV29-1 CSVEVPGTQLGGFF TGCAGCGTTGAAGTTCCAGGGACCCAATTGGGAGGTTTCTTT
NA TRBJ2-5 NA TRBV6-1 CASIRGIQETQYF TGTGCCAGCATTCGGGGGATACAAGAGACCCAGTACTTC
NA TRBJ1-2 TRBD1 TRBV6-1 CASSTQGARDYGYTF TGTGCCAGCAGTACACAGGGGGCCCGGGACTATGGCTACACCTTC
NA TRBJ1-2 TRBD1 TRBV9 CASSVATGRANYGYTF TGTGCCAGCAGCGTAGCGACAGGGAGAGCTAACTATGGCTACACCTTC
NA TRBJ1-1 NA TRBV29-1 CSVGGRQALEAFF TGCAGCGTTGGAGGCCGACAGGCCCTTGAAGCTTTCTTT
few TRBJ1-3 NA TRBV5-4 CASSRVSGNTIYF TGTGCCAGCAGCCGAGTGTCTGGAAACACCATATATTTT
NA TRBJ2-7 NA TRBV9 CASSVGSGDYEQYF TGTGCCAGCAGCGTAGGCTCAGGTGACTACGAGCAGTACTTC
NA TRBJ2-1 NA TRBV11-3 CASSGYGFRGYNEQFF TGTGCCAGCAGCGGTTATGGGTTTAGAGGCTACAATGAGCAGTTCTTC
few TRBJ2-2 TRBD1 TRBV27 CASRTGGFIGELFF TGTGCCAGCAGGACAGGGGGTTTTATCGGGGAGCTGTTTTTT
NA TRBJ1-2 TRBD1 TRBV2 CASSPDRVGYGYTF TGTGCCAGCAGCCCGGACAGGGTTGGCTATGGCTACACCTTC
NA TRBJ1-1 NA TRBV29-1 CSVERGGDWNTEAFF TGCAGCGTTGAGAGGGGAGGGGATTGGAACACTGAAGCTTTCTTT
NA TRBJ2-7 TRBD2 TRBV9 CASSVWTSSEQYF TGTGCCAGCAGCGTATGGACTAGCAGCGAGCAGTACTTC
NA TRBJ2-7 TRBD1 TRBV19 CASSRDRGILYEQYF TGTGCCAGTAGTAGGGACAGGGGGATCCTCTACGAGCAGTACTTC
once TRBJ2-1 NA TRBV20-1 CSASGSNPQFF TGCAGTGCTAGCGGTTCCAACCCGCAGTTCTTC
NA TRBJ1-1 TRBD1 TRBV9 CASSVGQGANTEAFF TGTGCCAGCAGCGTAGGACAGGGGGCTAACACTGAAGCTTTCTTT
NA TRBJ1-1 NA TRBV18 CASSDPRGVTEAFF TGTGCCAGCTCAGATCCCAGGGGAGTAACTGAAGCTTTCTTT
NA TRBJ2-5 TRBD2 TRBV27 CASRDKLAGGQETQYF TGTGCCAGCAGGGATAAACTAGCGGGGGGCCAAGAGACCCAGTACTTC
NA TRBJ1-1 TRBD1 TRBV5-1 CASSLNRGLRPEAFF TGCGCCAGCAGCTTAAACAGGGGGCTGAGACCTGAAGCTTTCTTT
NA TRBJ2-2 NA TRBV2 CASKEGPGELFF TGTGCCAGCAAAGAGGGTCCCGGGGAGCTGTTTTTT
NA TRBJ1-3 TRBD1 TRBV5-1 CASSLEQGLGNTIYF TGCGCCAGCAGCTTGGAACAGGGGCTAGGAAACACCATATATTTT
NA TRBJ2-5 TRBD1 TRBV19 CASTATGGETQYF TGTGCCAGTACCGCGACAGGGGGAGAGACCCAGTACTTC
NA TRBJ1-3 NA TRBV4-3 CASSQAPTGGNTIYF TGCGCCAGCAGCCAAGCTCCGACAGGTGGAAACACCATATATTTT
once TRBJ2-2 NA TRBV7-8 CASSFGRGGLTGGDGELFF TGTGCCAGCAGCTTCGGGCGGGGAGGTCTAACCGGGGGAGACGGGGAGCTGTTTTTT
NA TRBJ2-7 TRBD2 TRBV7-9 CASSSRELAGGLSPYEQYF TGTGCCAGCAGCTCAAGGGAGCTAGCGGGGGGGCTAAGTCCCTACGAGCAGTACTTC
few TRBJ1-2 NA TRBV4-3 CASSQDRGVPYGYTF TGCGCCAGCAGCCAAGATCGGGGAGTTCCCTATGGCTACACCTTC
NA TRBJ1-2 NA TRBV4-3 CASSPYSGVISNYGYTF TGCGCCAGCAGCCCTTACTCCGGGGTTATCTCTAACTATGGCTACACCTTC
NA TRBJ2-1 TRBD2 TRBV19 CASSNRGLAESNEQFF TGTGCCAGTAGTAATAGGGGACTAGCGGAATCCAATGAGCAGTTCTTC